The 30 T cell receptor beta chains reported below all come from one sample, sequenced in a study of blood T cell repertoires in COVID-19. TCRdb's copy holds only in-frame clones and misses some; the assay was immunoSEQ multiplex PCR. The sample has roughly 100,000 clones, roughly 80% seen once. Sequenced sample: peripheral blood. The source is a man aged 60-69 years with acute or convalescent COVID-19.

The chain combines TRBV18 with TRBJ1-3; D is perhaps TRBD1 (6 bases). V gave up 2 bases and J gave up 0 bases, with 14 bases separating them. Germline loops: CDR1 KGHSH, CDR2 LQKENI. CDR3 length: 17 amino acids. DNA of the CDR3: TGTGCCAGCTCACCAAAGGCAGGACAGCCCTCTGGAAACACCATATATTTT. Protein sequence: CASSPKAGQPSGNTIYF.

The chain has TRBV29-1 and TRBJ2-1; 9 bases fit TRBD2. This CDR3 comprises 15 residues. Germline CDR1 SQVTM, CDR2 ANQGSEA. CDR3 residues: CPLKDRLAGFNEQFF. CDR3 coding DNA: TGCCCCCTCAAAGACCGGCTAGCGGGATTCAATGAGCAGTTCTTC.

This clone was observed a few times. The CDR3 spells CASSPPQGPYGYTF. In DNA, the CDR3 is TGTGCCAGCAGCCCGCCACAGGGCCCCTATGGCTACACCTTC. The gene calls are TRBV5-4 and TRBJ1-2; possibly TRBD1 for D (6 bases). Trimming pared 4 bases from V and 4 bases from J, leaving 14 bases between. The CDR3 sequence is 14 residues long. The germline gives CDR1 SGHNT, CDR2 YYREEE (reference sequence).

The genes are TRBV7-2 and TRBJ1-1; tentative D call: TRBD1 (6 bases). There are 16 residues in the CDR3. Germline values: CDR1 SGHTA, CDR2 FQGNSA. Trimming removed 0 bases from V and 4 bases from J, with 15 bases in between. The CDR3 here is CASSLAFRGAGTEAFF. In DNA form, the CDR3 reads TGTGCCAGCAGCTTAGCGTTTCGGGGGGCGGGCACTGAAGCTTTCTTT.

The CDR3 reads CASSFNGGNNQPQHF. For the CDR3, the DNA is TGTGCCAGTAGTTTCAATGGCGGAAACAATCAGCCCCAGCATTTT. V is TRBV19 and J is TRBJ1-5, with unresolved D. V lost 5 bases to trimming and J lost 3 bases, with 14 bases between them. Germline CDR1 reads LNHDA; CDR2 reads SQIVND (reference sequence). The CDR3 is made up of 15 amino acids.

V usage is TRBV12-3 or TRBV12-4 and J usage is TRBJ2-5; 8 bases line up with TRBD1. The CDR3 runs 13 residues. Trimming removed 6 bases from V and 7 bases from J; junction bases left unmatched: 7. CDR3 residues: CASRPGGVGTQYF. The CDR3 coding sequence is TGTGCCAGCAGACCAGGGGGCGTCGGGACCCAGTACTTC.

The CDR3 region is CAISYRGETQYF. The CDR3 region has the DNA TGTGCCATCAGTTACCGAGGGGAGACCCAGTACTTC. V gene TRBV10-3 combines with J gene TRBJ2-5; the D gene is possibly TRBD2 (5 bases). CDR1 ENHRY and CDR2 SYGVKD come from the germline V gene. CDR3 length equals 12 residues. V lost 5 bases and J 5 bases, leaving 9 bases between the germline ends.

This clone has just a few counts. The genes are TRBV19 and TRBJ2-3, with D unresolved. Trimming shortened V by 4 bases and J by 4 bases, and 15 bases separated the two germline ends. Germline loops: CDR1 LNHDA, CDR2 SQIVND (reference sequence). This CDR3 is 15 amino acids long. The CDR3 nucleotides are TGTGCCAGTAGTACCCCCGTAGGAGTCGCAGATACGCAGTATTTT. Its translation: CASSTPVGVADTQYF.

V usage is TRBV12-5 and J usage is TRBJ1-4, with 7 bases that match TRBD1. Per the germline V gene, CDR1 is LGHNT and CDR2 is FRNRAP. The CDR3 length is 13 residues. Germline trimming cut 6 bases from V and 8 bases from J; bases unmatched to any gene: 6. Here the CDR3 DNA reads TGTGCTAGTGGGACCACAGGGGTGGAAAAACTGTTTTTT. It is translated as CASGTTGVEKLFF.

The genes are TRBV5-6 and TRBJ2-3, with D perhaps matching TRBD1 (5 bases). Per the germline V gene, CDR1 is SGHDT and CDR2 is YYEEEE. Deletions cut 1 base from V and 2 bases from J, with 14 bases between. This CDR3 is 16 amino acids long. The DNA for the CDR3 is TGTGCCAGCAGCTTGCGAAGACAGCCTCTCACAGATACGCAGTATTTT. As protein: CASSLRRQPLTDTQYF.

The genes are TRBV18 and TRBJ1-2, with 8 bases fitting TRBD1. Germline-derived CDR1 and CDR2 are KGHSH and LQKENI. CDR3 length: 16 amino acids. Trimming took 3 bases from V and 8 from J; bases not matched to a gene: 14. CDR3 amino acids: CASSPNGGPDRDGYTF. CDR3 in DNA: TGTGCCAGCTCACCCAATGGGGGGCCGGACAGGGACGGCTACACCTTC.

The chain joins TRBV5-1 to TRBJ1-4; TRBD1 might be the D (5 bases). Germline V lookup: CDR1 SGHRS, CDR2 YFSETQ. Trimming removed 0 bases at V and 8 bases at J, with 11 bases between. The CDR3 loop spans 14 amino acids. The CDR3 coding sequence is TGCGCCAGCAGCTTGGGGACAAGTCAAGAAAAACTGTTTTTT. Amino acids: CASSLGTSQEKLFF.

The chain uses TRBV10-3 and TRBJ1-2; 10 bases map to TRBD1. V lost 4 bases, J lost 1 base, and 3 bases stayed unmatched. CDR1 ENHRY and CDR2 SYGVKD come from the germline V gene. The CDR3 extends over 15 amino acids. The CDR3 here is CAISVGQGINYGYTF. The CDR3 bases are TGTGCCATCAGTGTGGGACAGGGGATTAACTATGGCTACACCTTC.

The genes are TRBV7-6 and TRBJ2-5, with 9 bases that match TRBD2. Germline CDR1 reads SGHVS; CDR2 reads FNYEAQ. The CDR3 consists of 16 residues. Trimming at V came to 7 bases and at J to 3 bases, leaving 12 bases not matched to a gene. CDR3 bases: TGTGCCAGCACCCTGGCGGGGGGGCTGAGCGAAGAGACCCAGTACTTC. It yields the protein CASTLAGGLSEETQYF.

This chain joins TRBV30 and TRBJ1-2; D call uncertain. Germline V CDR1 and CDR2: GTSNPN, SVGIG (reference sequence). This CDR3 has 12 amino acids. Trimming removed 4 bases at V and 1 base at J, with 7 bases between. CDR3 nucleotide sequence: TGTGCCTGGAACAGAAATAACTATGGCTACACCTTC. Its protein product is CAWNRNNYGYTF.

V usage is TRBV4-1 and J usage is TRBJ1-5; TRBD1 is a possible D gene (5 bases). The CDR3 loop spans 16 amino acids. Trimming shortened V by 5 bases and J by 3 bases, and 17 bases separated the two germline ends. CDR1 and CDR2 from the germline V gene are MGHRA and YSYEKL. In DNA form, the CDR3 reads TGCGCCAGCAGCGAAGTTACGGGGGTCAACAATCAGCCCCAGCATTTT. Translating gives CASSEVTGVNNQPQHF.

This chain connects TRBV19 to TRBJ2-2, with 10 bases identical to TRBD2. CDR1 and CDR2 (germline): LNHDA, SQIVND (reference sequence). The CDR3 sequence is 15 residues long. V trimming: 5 bases; J trimming: 10 bases; junction bases outside the gene matches: 10. CDR3 in DNA: TGTGCCAGTAGTGTATCTGTAACTAGCGGGGTGGAGCTGTTTTTT. Its translation: CASSVSVTSGVELFF.

The chain links TRBV6-5 to TRBJ1-3; the D gene is possibly TRBD1 (6 bases). The CDR3 has 14 residues. Per germline, CDR1 MNHEY and CDR2 SVGAGI. Trimming removed 7 bases at V and 6 bases at J, with 16 bases between. The CDR3 protein is CASKIGGAVNTIYF. The CDR3 bases are TGTGCCAGCAAAATTGGGGGGGCTGTAAACACCATATATTTT.

The V call is TRBV27, the J call TRBJ1-5, with 11 bases that match TRBD1. V shed 4 bases and J 6 bases; nucleotides not matched to a gene: 8. CDR3 size: 16 residues. Per the germline V gene, CDR1 is MNHEY and CDR2 is SMNVEV (reference sequence). CDR3 sequence (DNA): TGTGCCAGCAGTTCTGGACAGGGGGCGATGGGTCAGCCCCAGCATTTT. It codes for CASSSGQGAMGQPQHF.

This rearrangement joins TRBV28 to TRBJ1-5; possibly TRBD1 for D (6 bases). Trimming removed 6 bases from V and 1 base from J, with 16 bases in between. The germline CDR1 and CDR2 sequences are MDHEN and SYDVKM. This CDR3 spans 16 amino acids. Here the CDR3 DNA reads TGTGCCAGCAGCCCCAGGGGATGGGGCAGCAATCAGCCCCAGCATTTT. Encoded protein: CASSPRGWGSNQPQHF.

The chain combines TRBV5-6 with TRBJ1-6; D might be TRBD1 (6 bases). This CDR3 is 15 amino acids long. Germline V lookup: CDR1 SGHDT, CDR2 YYEEEE. V lost 0 bases to trimming and J lost 9 bases, with 13 bases between them. Written as DNA, the CDR3 is TGTGCCAGCAGCTTGGTACAGGGTAATAGTTCACCCCTCCACTTT. Its protein product is CASSLVQGNSSPLHF.

V usage is TRBV24-1 and J usage is TRBJ2-1; a possible D gene is TRBD2 (6 bases). The CDR3 runs to 13 residues. Trimming removed 2 bases at V and 9 bases at J, with 10 bases between. Germline V gives CDR1 KGHDR, CDR2 SFDVKD. CDR3 region: CATSDWGGGEQFF. The CDR3 nucleotides are TGTGCCACCAGTGATTGGGGAGGCGGTGAGCAGTTCTTC.

In this sample, this clone turned up once. The chain joins TRBV18 to TRBJ1-1, with D tentatively TRBD1 (5 bases). CDR1 and CDR2 (germline): KGHSH, LQKENI. This CDR3 is built from 13 residues. V was cut by 5 bases and J by 11 bases, with 18 bases left in between. The CDR3 protein is CASSEQVQGEAFF. The CDR3, as DNA: TGTGCCAGCTCAGAACAAGTTCAGGGCGAGGCTTTCTTT.

The rearrangement links TRBV7-6 to TRBJ2-2; 8 positions agree with TRBD2. The CDR3 length is 18 residues. J was trimmed by 1 base and V by 2 bases; bases with no gene match: 9. Per the germline V gene, CDR1 is SGHVS and CDR2 is FNYEAQ. CDR3 in amino acids: CASSLSQASGLNTGELFF. The DNA for the CDR3 is TGTGCCAGCAGCTTATCCCAGGCTAGCGGGTTGAACACCGGGGAGCTGTTTTTT.

The rearrangement links TRBV5-1 to TRBJ1-3, with D tentatively TRBD1 (5 bases). Germline V gives CDR1 SGHRS, CDR2 YFSETQ. The V and J ends lost 0 bases and 4 bases respectively, with 11 bases between them. The CDR3 loop spans 15 amino acids. For the CDR3, the DNA is TGCGCCAGCAGCTTGGTGCCAGGGTCAGGAAACACCATATATTTT. Its translation: CASSLVPGSGNTIYF.

The chain has TRBV5-4 and TRBJ2-7; TRBD1 aligns across 8 bases. J lost 7 bases, V lost 6 bases, and 15 bases had no gene match. Germline CDR1 is SGHNT and CDR2 is YYREEE (reference sequence). This CDR3 has 15 residues. Written as DNA, the CDR3 is TGTGCCAGCACGTCCGGGACAGGCAATTTCGGGGAGCAGTACTTC. Its translation is CASTSGTGNFGEQYF.

This rearrangement joins TRBV2 to TRBJ2-7; D is possibly TRBD2 (5 bases). Germline lookup yields CDR1 SNHLY and CDR2 FYNNEI. V was shortened by 6 bases and J by 1 base, with 13 bases between the two germline ends. CDR3 length equals 14 residues. CDR3 nucleotides: TGTGCCAGCAGCCTAGCCCGCATATCCTACGAGCAGTACTTC. Translated: CASSLARISYEQYF. The variable domain in full, completed from reference TRBV2 and TRBJ2-7, reads EPEVTQTPSHQVTQMGQEVILRCVPISNHLYFYWYRQILGQKVEFLVSFYNNEISEKSEIFDDQFSVERPDGSNFTLKIRSTKLEDSAMYFCASSLARISYEQYFGPGTRLTVT.

J is TRBJ1-3 and V is TRBV30, with a possible D match to TRBD1 (5 bases). Germline V gene lookup returns CDR1 GTSNPN and CDR2 SVGIG (reference sequence). The V end was cut by 0 bases, the J end by 3 bases, with 18 bases between. The CDR3 runs 17 residues. The CDR3 coding sequence is TGTGCCTGGAGTGTCGAAACAGGCAGCATCCTTGGAAACACCATATATTTT. It codes for CAWSVETGSILGNTIYF.

This chain uses TRBV3-1 (or the pseudogene TRBV3-2) with TRBJ1-5; D is unresolved. This CDR3 comprises 15 residues. V was trimmed by 1 base and J by 7 bases, leaving 14 bases between them. Germline V CDR1 and CDR2: LGHDT, YNNKEL (reference sequence). In DNA form, the CDR3 reads TGTGCCAGCAGCCAAGGTCTTAGAAACGGGCAGCCCCAGCATTTT. Amino acid sequence: CASSQGLRNGQPQHF.

This clone turned up a few times. The chain is built from TRBV7-9 and TRBJ1-2, with 9 bases that match TRBD1. This CDR3 contains 13 residues. The germline V gene encodes CDR1 SEHNR and CDR2 FQNEAQ (reference sequence). After removal of 5 bases from V and 4 bases from J, the junction contained 2 bases not matched to a gene. The CDR3 bases are TGTGCCAGCAGCCGGACAGGGGCCTATGGCTACACCTTC. Its translation: CASSRTGAYGYTF.